Listed below are T cell receptor beta chains from one sample, sequenced in a study of cytomegalovirus exposure and HLA in healthy donors. The protocol was immunoSEQ multiplex PCR, while the TCRdb copy is restricted to in-frame clones and leaves out a portion. The top ten hold 1% to 1.5% of the sample, which has 60,000 or so clones, around 90% seen once. The sample comprised PBMCs. These receptors were taken from a woman aged 18-35 years in good health and CMV-seronegative. CDR3s include the opening cysteine and the closing phenylalanine or tryptophan. The D gene is left open where the match is weak. Clone size, where shown, is once, few, many, or a class for clones that have expanded.

d_call: .; j_call: TRBJ2-2; v_call: TRBV18; cdr3_length: 13; clone_size: .; cdr3_aa: CASRPRGTGELFF; cdr3_nt: TGTGCCAGCAGGCCGCGAGGCACCGGGGAGCTGTTTTTT
d_call: .; j_call: TRBJ2-7; v_call: TRBV7-6; cdr3_length: 13; clone_size: .; cdr3_aa: CASSLDASYEQYF; cdr3_nt: TGTGCCAGCAGCTTAGATGCTAGCTACGAGCAGTACTTC
d_call: .; j_call: TRBJ2-2; v_call: TRBV5-1; cdr3_length: 16; clone_size: .; cdr3_aa: CASSSLRESNTGELFF; cdr3_nt: TGCGCCAGCAGCTCCCTGAGAGAGTCGAACACCGGGGAGCTGTTTTTT
d_call: TRBD2; j_call: TRBJ2-2; v_call: TRBV9; cdr3_length: 21; clone_size: .; cdr3_aa: CASSVNSGTSGSILNTGELFF; cdr3_nt: TGTGCCAGCAGCGTAAACTCCGGGACTAGCGGGAGTATTTTGAACACCGGGGAGCTGTTTTTT
d_call: .; j_call: TRBJ2-1; v_call: TRBV5-1; cdr3_length: 19; clone_size: .; cdr3_aa: CASSLVSWAGRTSYNEQFF; cdr3_nt: TGCGCCAGCAGCTTGGTATCCTGGGCAGGGCGTACCTCCTACAATGAGCAGTTCTTC
d_call: TRBD1; j_call: TRBJ1-1; v_call: TRBV16; cdr3_length: 12; clone_size: .; cdr3_aa: CASSDRGTEAFF; cdr3_nt: TGTGCCAGCTCCGACAGGGGCACTGAAGCTTTCTTT
d_call: TRBD1; j_call: TRBJ1-2; v_call: TRBV28; cdr3_length: 18; clone_size: .; cdr3_aa: CASSSIPYTMGQIYGYTF; cdr3_nt: TGTGCCAGCAGTTCTATCCCCTATACCATGGGACAGATTTATGGCTACACCTTC
d_call: TRBD2; j_call: TRBJ2-1; v_call: TRBV2; cdr3_length: 18; clone_size: .; cdr3_aa: CASNPAHPLAGVWNEQFF; cdr3_nt: TGTGCCAGCAACCCAGCCCACCCACTAGCGGGAGTTTGGAATGAGCAGTTCTTC
d_call: TRBD1; j_call: TRBJ1-2; v_call: TRBV7-9; cdr3_length: 16; clone_size: .; cdr3_aa: CASSLSAAGTGDGYTF; cdr3_nt: TGTGCCAGCAGCTTAAGCGCCGCGGGGACAGGGGATGGCTACACCTTC
d_call: .; j_call: TRBJ2-2; v_call: TRBV29-1; cdr3_length: 14; clone_size: once; cdr3_aa: CSVAVTANTGELFF; cdr3_nt: TGCAGCGTTGCCGTGACAGCAAACACCGGGGAGCTGTTTTTT
d_call: TRBD2; j_call: TRBJ2-1; v_call: TRBV4-1; cdr3_length: 15; clone_size: .; cdr3_aa: CASSQELGGVGEQFF; cdr3_nt: TGCGCCAGCAGCCAAGAGCTGGGGGGGGTGGGTGAGCAGTTCTTC
d_call: TRBD1; j_call: TRBJ2-7; v_call: TRBV15; cdr3_length: 15; clone_size: .; cdr3_aa: CATSVQGQFSDEQYF; cdr3_nt: TGTGCCACCAGCGTACAGGGACAGTTCTCCGACGAGCAGTACTTC
d_call: .; j_call: TRBJ1-4; v_call: TRBV2; cdr3_length: 15; clone_size: .; cdr3_aa: CASSDRGSTNEKLFF; cdr3_nt: TGTGCCAGCAGTGACAGGGGTTCGACTAATGAAAAACTGTTTTTT
d_call: .; j_call: TRBJ1-4; v_call: TRBV7-9; cdr3_length: 11; clone_size: .; cdr3_aa: CASTLGEKLFF; cdr3_nt: TGTGCCAGCACACTAGGGGAAAAACTGTTTTTT
d_call: .; j_call: TRBJ1-4; v_call: TRBV6-1; cdr3_length: 15; clone_size: .; cdr3_aa: CASTVPGLLNEKLFF; cdr3_nt: TGTGCCAGCACTGTCCCGGGACTGCTAAATGAAAAACTGTTTTTT
d_call: TRBD1; j_call: TRBJ1-1; v_call: TRBV5-4; cdr3_length: 15; clone_size: .; cdr3_aa: CASSGDSWGNTEAFF; cdr3_nt: TGTGCCAGCAGCGGGGACAGTTGGGGGAACACTGAAGCTTTCTTT
d_call: .; j_call: TRBJ2-7; v_call: TRBV15; cdr3_length: 15; clone_size: .; cdr3_aa: CATSRGTADSYEQYF; cdr3_nt: TGTGCCACCAGCAGAGGGACAGCAGATTCCTACGAGCAGTACTTC
d_call: TRBD1; j_call: TRBJ2-3; v_call: TRBV19; cdr3_length: 17; clone_size: .; cdr3_aa: CASTTAPGQPAADTQYF; cdr3_nt: TGTGCCAGTACCACGGCCCCGGGACAGCCAGCCGCGGATACGCAGTATTTT
d_call: TRBD2; j_call: TRBJ2-1; v_call: TRBV9; cdr3_length: 19; clone_size: .; cdr3_aa: CASSVEITSGGATYNEQFF; cdr3_nt: TGTGCCAGCAGCGTAGAAATCACGAGCGGGGGGGCCACCTACAATGAGCAGTTCTTC
d_call: .; j_call: TRBJ2-3; v_call: TRBV7-9; cdr3_length: 17; clone_size: .; cdr3_aa: CASSLARGGLSTDTQYF; cdr3_nt: TGTGCCAGCAGCTTAGCAAGGGGGGGCCTTTCCACAGATACGCAGTATTTT
d_call: TRBD1; j_call: TRBJ1-2; v_call: TRBV18; cdr3_length: 15; clone_size: .; cdr3_aa: CASSAGGGVGYGYTF; cdr3_nt: TGTGCCAGCTCAGCAGGGGGTGGTGTTGGCTATGGCTACACCTTC
d_call: .; j_call: TRBJ2-1; v_call: TRBV21-1; cdr3_length: 18; clone_size: .; cdr3_aa: CASSTPGTHYITYNEQFF; cdr3_nt: TGTGCCAGCAGCACTCCCGGGACACACTATATTACCTACAATGAGCAGTTCTTC
d_call: .; j_call: TRBJ1-2; v_call: TRBV11-1; cdr3_length: 13; clone_size: .; cdr3_aa: CASSFRSSYGYTF; cdr3_nt: TGTGCCAGCAGCTTTCGGAGTTCCTATGGCTACACCTTC
d_call: .; j_call: TRBJ1-1; v_call: TRBV5-1; cdr3_length: 13; clone_size: .; cdr3_aa: CASSWAGEGLAFF; cdr3_nt: TGCGCCAGCAGCTGGGCAGGGGAGGGATTAGCTTTCTTT
d_call: .; j_call: TRBJ1-2; v_call: TRBV5-6; cdr3_length: 13; clone_size: .; cdr3_aa: CASSLDSVYGYTF; cdr3_nt: TGTGCCAGCAGCTTGGACAGTGTCTATGGCTACACCTTC
d_call: .; j_call: TRBJ2-7; v_call: TRBV28; cdr3_length: 17; clone_size: .; cdr3_aa: CARMRRRPGLQLYEQYF; cdr3_nt: TGTGCCCGAATGCGACGGAGACCGGGACTGCAGCTCTACGAGCAGTACTTC
d_call: TRBD1; j_call: TRBJ2-1; v_call: TRBV7-9; cdr3_length: 16; clone_size: few; cdr3_aa: CASSPGQGPSYNEQFF; cdr3_nt: TGTGCCAGCAGCCCCGGACAGGGACCGTCCTACAATGAGCAGTTCTTC
d_call: .; j_call: TRBJ1-6; v_call: TRBV6-1; cdr3_length: 14; clone_size: .; cdr3_aa: CASSEATENSPLHF; cdr3_nt: TGTGCCAGCAGTGAAGCGACAGAAAATTCACCCCTCCACTTT
d_call: TRBD1; j_call: TRBJ2-1; v_call: TRBV6-1; cdr3_length: 15; clone_size: .; cdr3_aa: CASTLGGPNYNEQFF; cdr3_nt: TGTGCCAGCACCCTAGGGGGCCCGAACTACAATGAGCAGTTCTTC
d_call: .; j_call: TRBJ2-3; v_call: TRBV7-3; cdr3_length: 18; clone_size: .; cdr3_aa: CASSLKWGDGPSTDTQYF; cdr3_nt: TGTGCCAGCAGCTTAAAGTGGGGGGACGGGCCGAGCACAGATACGCAGTATTTT
d_call: TRBD1; j_call: TRBJ1-3; v_call: TRBV28; cdr3_length: 16; clone_size: .; cdr3_aa: CASSHPGGTSGNTIYF; cdr3_nt: TGTGCCAGCAGTCACCCAGGGGGTACCTCTGGAAACACCATATATTTT
d_call: .; j_call: TRBJ1-2; v_call: TRBV28; cdr3_length: 13; clone_size: .; cdr3_aa: CASSPLSSGGYTF; cdr3_nt: TGTGCCAGCAGTCCTCTATCGTCGGGTGGCTACACCTTC
d_call: .; j_call: TRBJ2-7; v_call: TRBV30; cdr3_length: 14; clone_size: .; cdr3_aa: CAWSDGGSSYEQYF; cdr3_nt: TGTGCCTGGAGTGACGGGGGAAGCTCCTACGAGCAGTACTTC
d_call: .; j_call: TRBJ1-2; v_call: TRBV7-8; cdr3_length: 13; clone_size: .; cdr3_aa: CASTPNSNYGYTF; cdr3_nt: TGTGCCAGCACCCCGAACTCTAACTATGGCTACACCTTC
d_call: TRBD2; j_call: TRBJ2-7; v_call: TRBV9; cdr3_length: 15; clone_size: .; cdr3_aa: CASSVGSGVDYEQYF; cdr3_nt: TGTGCCAGCAGCGTAGGAAGCGGGGTGGACTACGAGCAGTACTTC